This TCR beta chain was identified in a study of CD8 T cells in ankylosing spondylitis. Study-wide results and limits: Ankylosing spondylitis blood appeared to be characterized by a TCR beta motif of eight highly homologous variants. Prior work had noted some motif variants in reactive arthritis blood and synovial fluid.

TCRdb analysed the 5' RACE reads with MiXCR anew, one entry per CDR3 protein. Of tens of thousands of distinct CDR3 sequences in the sample, roughly 6.8% were seen once. This clonotype came up many times. Its antigen is not known. The CDR3 sequence is 14 residues long. With 8 bases removed from V and 0 bases from J, the gap between germline ends came to 8 bases. Per germline, CDR1 MDHEN and CDR2 SYDVKM. The receptor's source is a male donor with ankylosing spondylitis or in good health (not recorded which). The V gene is TRBV28, the J gene TRBJ2-6; D is ambiguous. Sequencing used blood, either unsorted or a sorted T cell fraction (not recorded which). In nucleotides, the CDR3 is TGTGCCAGCTGGCCGGGCTCTGGGGCCAACGTCCTGACTTTC. Translation: CASWPGSGANVLTF. Variable domain in full (rest from reference TRBV28 and TRBJ2-6): DVKVTQSSRYLVKRTGEKVFLECVQDMDHENMFWYRQDPGLGLRLIYFSYDVKMKEKGDIPEGYSVSREKKERFSLILESASTNQTSMYLCASWPGSGANVLTFGAGSRLTVL.